This T cell receptor beta chain was recovered during a study of PD-1 blockade in classical Hodgkin lymphoma (dated by TCRdb to about 2020). With regard to the full study: Nivolumab dosing was 3 mg/kg intravenously every 2 weeks, continuing until either disease progression or unacceptable toxicity. A peripheral blood immune signature of response to PD-1 blockade in classical Hodgkin lymphoma was defined using TCR beta sequencing and CyTOF. Here is what the overall study found, with its caveats: Among trial patients, those achieving complete response had baseline diversity similar to that of newly diagnosed patients, while diversity was significantly lower in partial responders and progressors. Baseline TCR diversity was reported as lower in newly diagnosed patients than in healthy donors, and lower still in relapsed/refractory patients. The study was limited to a single clinical trial cohort, and causes of repertoire differences, possibly disease activity or prior therapy, remained undefined. A significant rise by C4D1 was seen in CD4+ but not CD8+ TCR diversity (p=0.0027 vs p=0.16), with the rise being most apparent in complete responders (p=0.02). Lower diversity was seen in patients whose nivolumab began less than 1 year after ASCT, and these patients were left out of later analyses so that immune reconstitution would not confound the results.

Notes on this clone: Its cognate antigen has yet to be identified. No clone much larger than this one lies a single base away; base qualities are absent.

Genomic DNA was extracted with the Qiagen DNeasy kit from unsorted PBMCs and from negatively selected CD4+ and CD8+ fractions. Using primers that anneal to V and J segments, immunoSEQ multiplex PCR amplified the TCR beta CDR3 regions. A synthetic immune receptor repertoire was used to minimize amplification bias, and any remaining bias was removed computationally after sequencing. As for the original processing: Repertoire diversity was quantified as the Shannon entropy index using custom Python scripts. Unsorted, CD4+ and CD8+ repertoires were examined separately, except in combined analyses, for which CD4+ and CD8+ sequences were merged in silico. Clonal expansion was defined as at least a 2-fold frequency increase after treatment relative to C1D1, with a pseudocount of 0.5 for undetected baseline clones. Singleton clones were defined as clones with 0 or 1 copy at C1D1, and non-singleton clones were defined as clones with 2 or more copies. By matching protein sequences in sorted samples from the same patient, clones expanded in unsorted samples were annotated as CD4+, CD8+ or unknown. Diversity changes from C1D1 to C4D1 were tested in paired samples using Wilcoxon tests. The source is immuneACCESS, and TCRdb retained only in-frame sequences with V and J called. Part of the clones is not carried over; for the studies checked, unresolved V genes explain less than half of this, and the remainder is unexplained. V, J and clone size reflect that table, while D and trimming were determined from the DNA. This sample lists some 24,000 clones; 72% were detected once. Together, the top ten hold just under 30% of the sample.

The time point label for this specimen denotes: cycle 4 day 1 (C4D1), after five to seven weeks of nivolumab. Every trial patient had relapsed following autologous stem cell transplantation, and prior brentuximab vedotin exposure was what differed among cohorts A, B and C. A total of more than 55 patients with relapsed/refractory classical Hodgkin lymphoma made up the trial cohort, and each patient's best overall response was complete response, partial response or progressive disease. Trial patients were treated with single-agent nivolumab in the multi-cohort phase II CheckMate 205 trial. An independent review committee assessed best overall response using the 2007 International Working Group response criteria. Trial PBMCs were collected immediately before nivolumab initiation (C1D1) and during therapy at cycle 2 day 1 and cycle 4 day 1. After peripheral blood was drawn into 8 mL Vacutainer Cell Preparation Tubes, PBMCs were isolated by centrifugation and then cryopreserved.

The germline V gene encodes CDR1 SGHNT and CDR2 YYREEE (reference sequence). Including cysteine and phenylalanine, the CDR3 has 14 amino acids. The kept DNA is CDR3 alone, 42 bases in frame from the first base. V is reduced by 4 bases and J by 2 bases, leaving a spacing of 11 bases between them. The receptor was derived from a human donor with classical Hodgkin lymphoma. The chain links TRBV5-4 with TRBJ2-3; the D gene assignment is ambiguous. Material: peripheral blood mononuclear cells (PBMCs), obtained before the fourth cycle of nivolumab. The CDR3 amino acid sequence is: CASSLDPNTDTQYF. The DNA sequence is TGTGCCAGCAGCCTGGACCCCAACACAGATACGCAGTATTTT.